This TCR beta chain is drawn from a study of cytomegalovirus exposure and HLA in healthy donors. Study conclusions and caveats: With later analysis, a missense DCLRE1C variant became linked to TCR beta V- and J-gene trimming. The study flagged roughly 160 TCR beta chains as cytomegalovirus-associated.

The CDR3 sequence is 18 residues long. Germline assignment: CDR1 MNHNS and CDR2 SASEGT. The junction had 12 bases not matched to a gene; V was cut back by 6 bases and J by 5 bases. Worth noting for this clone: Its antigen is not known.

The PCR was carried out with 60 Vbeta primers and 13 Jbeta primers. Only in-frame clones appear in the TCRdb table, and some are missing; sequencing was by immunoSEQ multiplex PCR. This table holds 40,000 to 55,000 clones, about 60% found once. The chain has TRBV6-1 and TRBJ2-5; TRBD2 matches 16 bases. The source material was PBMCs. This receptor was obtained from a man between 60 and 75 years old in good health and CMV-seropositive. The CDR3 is CASSETGTSGRGRETQYF. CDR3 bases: TGTGCCAGCAGCGAAACCGGGACTAGCGGGAGGGGGCGGGAGACCCAGTACTTC.